This is a list of T cell receptor beta chains from one sample in a study of T cell changes during pregnancy in multiple sclerosis. Sequenced by immunoSEQ multiplex PCR; TCRdb stores in-frame clones only, minus some. In the table there are tens of thousands of clones, roughly 90% of which are singletons. Sequencing was performed on CD8+ T cells from peripheral blood mononuclear cells, taken before pregnancy. The receptors shown here come from a female donor with multiple sclerosis, enrolled in a pregnancy study. Each CDR3 is given with its conserved first and last residue. Fields, in order: J gene, V gene, CDR3 protein.

TRBJ1-5 | TRBV7-9 | CASSHPGGNQPQHF
TRBJ1-1 | TRBV29-1 | CSETPGPTEAFF
TRBJ1-1 | TRBV25-1 | CASSEYGGYTEAFF
TRBJ2-1 | TRBV6-1 | CASSDLIQVNNEQFF
TRBJ2-2 | TRBV2 | CASDRNTGELFF
TRBJ1-3 | TRBV7-8 | CASSLWVTASSGNTIYF
TRBJ2-4 | TRBV2 | CASMVGRGIANIQYF
TRBJ2-1 | TRBV4-3 | CASSQDVTGTSGPNEQFF
TRBJ2-7 | TRBV27 | CASSLGLVGQGSLEQYF
TRBJ1-2 | TRBV19 | CASSIVEQALYGYTF
TRBJ2-1 | TRBV29-1 | CSLQGGSYNEQFF
TRBJ2-7 | TRBV27 | CASMGLAGVDEQYF
TRBJ1-2 | TRBV30 | CAWSYTQGPGYTF
TRBJ1-5 | TRBV4-1 | CASSQGQDQPQHF
NA | TRBV7-9 | CASSLSVGSTYEQYF
TRBJ1-4 | TRBV25-1 | CASSELGESEEKLFF
TRBJ1-4 | TRBV2 | CASSEDSSPNEKLFF
TRBJ1-1 | TRBV19 | CASSAGGLGRTEAFF
TRBJ2-7 | TRBV9 | CASSFGTSGSSEQYF
TRBJ2-4 | TRBV29-1 | CSVEEQALAKNIQYF
TRBJ1-1 | TRBV28 | CASSFPSNTEAFF
TRBJ2-1 | TRBV9 | CASTRAGSSYNEQFF
TRBJ2-7 | TRBV2 | CASSGTSGIYEQYF
TRBJ1-2 | TRBV27 | CASSPKRGRGYTF
TRBJ2-7 | TRBV4-2 | CASSQGTSGVSYEQYF
TRBJ1-5 | TRBV28 | CASVLTGGSNQPQHF
TRBJ2-1 | TRBV14 | CASSHSRGQFF
TRBJ1-1 | TRBV19 | CASSKGGLNTEAFF
TRBJ2-7 | TRBV28 | CASSPQGYEQYF
TRBJ1-3 | TRBV2 | CASRGGSGNTIYF
TRBJ2-2 | TRBV21-1 | CASSKMALVICTGELFF
TRBJ2-7 | TRBV7-2 | CASSPGTGSYEQYF
TRBJ1-1 | TRBV27 | CASSLTGGAGAFF
TRBJ2-7 | TRBV2 | CASSEAFSGLAPEQYF
TRBJ2-1 | TRBV7-9 | CASSRGGTNAYNEQFF
TRBJ1-2 | TRBV27 | CASSPRQGESGYTF
TRBJ2-2 | TRBV28 | CASSSPGLASGELFF
TRBJ1-1 | TRBV6-5 | CASSGGGVTEAFF
TRBJ1-5 | TRBV7-9 | CASSGGGGNQPQHF
TRBJ2-7 | TRBV4-2 | CASSPQPGTYEQYF
TRBJ1-2 | TRBV28 | CASSWDGGDGYTF
NA | TRBV27 | CASSPGAGGNYEQYF
TRBJ2-7 | TRBV27 | CATSPGQGYEQYF
TRBJ1-1 | TRBV29-1 | CSVDWMNTEAFF
TRBJ2-2 | TRBV6-5 | CASEPRTNTGELFF
TRBJ2-3 | TRBV28 | CASKIGGDTDTQYF
TRBJ2-1 | TRBV13 | CASSLTGGLYNEQFF
TRBJ1-2 | TRBV27 | CASSRGQGNGYTF
TRBJ2-7 | TRBV27 | CASSLFGTGSEQYF
TRBJ2-7 | TRBV13 | CASSPRTGTTHEQYF
TRBJ2-3 | TRBV7-9 | CASTPPDTQYF
TRBJ2-2 | TRBV29-1 | CSVAISGELFF
TRBJ1-4 | TRBV6-4 | CASSPQGGSEKLFF
TRBJ1-1 | TRBV4-2 | CASSQDLERVEAFF
TRBJ1-5 | TRBV6-1 | CASGDRGKVQPQHF
TRBJ2-1 | TRBV30 | CAWSQAVLGEQFF
TRBJ1-2 | TRBV7-9 | CASTGTEVFGYTF
TRBJ2-1 | TRBV27 | CASSLSLEPNNEQFF
TRBJ1-4 | TRBV28 | CASGGQGLWEKLFF
TRBJ2-5 | TRBV4-1 | CASSQDLQGLLETQYF